The 22 T cell receptor beta chains below come from one sample, sequenced in a study of Ad26.COV2.S vaccination and SARS-CoV-2 variants. Treatment: roughly 20 received Ad26.COV2.S at low or high dose, single or two shots; five or six received placebo; per-sample allocation not given. It was on day 63 after the first vaccine or placebo injection that samples were taken. Libraries were prepared by immunoSEQ multiplex PCR; TCRdb keeps only in-frame clonotypes and omits some of them. The table includes 300,000 to 350,000 clones, almost 90% detected once. The specimen was peripheral blood, collected in a trial of Ad26.COV2.S vaccine versus placebo. These receptors originate from a person aged 18-60 years who received the Ad26.COV2.S COVID-19 vaccine or a placebo.

The CDR3 loop is CASSFGSKVWTNEKLFF. The CDR3 DNA reads as TGTGCCAGTTCCTTCGGGTCAAAAGTGTGGACTAATGAAAAACTGTTTTTT. This chain connects TRBV19 to TRBJ1-4; no definite D call. Germline V gene sequence: CDR1 LNHDA, CDR2 SQIVND (reference sequence). V lost 8 bases to trimming and J lost 2 bases, with 21 bases between them. The CDR3 consists of 17 residues. The full variable domain, with the rest looked up from reference TRBV19 and TRBJ1-4, is DGGITQSPKYLFRKEGQNVTLSCEQNLNHDAMYWYRQDPGQGLRLIYYSQIVNDFQKGDIAEGYSVSREKKESFPLTVTSAQKNPTAFYLCASSFGSKVWTNEKLFFGSGTQLSVL.

This clone was seen only a few times. The CDR3 is CASSYPQVRLADSTENEQFF. The CDR3 DNA follows: TGTGCCAGCAGTTACCCGCAGGTAAGACTAGCGGATTCTACGGAGAATGAGCAGTTCTTC. The chain links TRBV6-2 or TRBV6-3 to TRBJ2-1, with 9 bases that match TRBD2. The V and J ends lost 2 bases and 7 bases, in that order; junction bases with no gene match: 21. CDR1 is MNHEY and CDR2 is SVGEGT in the germline V gene. The CDR3 runs to 20 residues.

The rearrangement links TRBV6-1 to TRBJ1-2, with D tentatively TRBD1 (5 bases). This CDR3 region has 16 residues. Trimming stripped 2 bases from V and 2 bases from J, with 15 bases between. Germline lookup yields CDR1 MNHNS and CDR2 SASEGT. The CDR3: CASSESRTLPNYGYTF. CDR3 sequence (DNA): TGTGCCAGCAGTGAATCCCGGACACTACCAAACTATGGCTACACCTTC.

The chain recombines TRBV12-3 or TRBV12-4 with TRBJ2-7; no clear D. There are 12 residues in the CDR3. Trimming took 6 bases from V and 3 from J, leaving 9 bases between them. CDR3 coding DNA: TGTGCCAGCAGCAGTAGGGTCTACGAGCAGTACTTC. Translation gives CASSSRVYEQYF.

The chain is built from TRBV27 and TRBJ2-1, with D perhaps matching TRBD2 (6 bases). CDR1 MNHEY and CDR2 SMNVEV come from the germline V gene (reference sequence). The CDR3 consists of 17 residues. V lost 3 bases and J 5 bases, leaving 20 bases between the germline ends. The CDR3 sequence: CASSLVGGGAPHNEQFF. CDR3 nucleotides: TGTGCCAGCAGTTTGGTAGGCGGAGGGGCGCCTCACAATGAGCAGTTCTTC.

This chain joins TRBV7-9 and TRBJ1-6; possibly TRBD1 for D (6 bases). Trimming shortened V by 5 bases and J by 0 bases, and 14 bases separated the two germline ends. This CDR3 contains 17 residues. Germline V gene data show CDR1 as SEHNR and CDR2 as FQNEAQ (reference sequence). The CDR3 region is CASSPTWTASYNSPLHF. CDR3 bases: TGTGCCAGCAGCCCGACATGGACAGCCTCCTATAATTCACCCCTCCACTTT.

The chain recombines TRBV18 with TRBJ1-1, with D possibly matching TRBD1 (5 bases). This CDR3 spans 16 amino acids. In germline, CDR1 is KGHSH, CDR2 LQKENI. Trimming left V 3 bases short and J 6 bases short, with 20 bases between. The CDR3 sequence is CASSPISNILGAEAFF. Here the CDR3 DNA reads TGTGCCAGCTCACCCATAAGTAACATCTTAGGGGCTGAAGCTTTCTTT.

The chain joins TRBV29-1 to TRBJ2-2; D call uncertain. CDR3 length equals 12 residues. Germline CDR1 reads SQVTM; CDR2 reads ANQGSEA. DNA of the CDR3: TGCAGTTCTACGGTGTTGTCCGGGGAGCTGTTTTTT. Its translation: CSSTVLSGELFF.

The genes are TRBV6-6 and TRBJ2-3; 7 nucleotides align to TRBD2. V shed 6 bases and J 0 bases; nucleotides not matched to a gene: 6. Germline CDR1 reads MNHNY; CDR2 reads SVGAGI (reference sequence). The CDR3 contains 15 residues. CDR3 DNA sequence: TGTGCCAGCAGCCTAACTAGCGTTAGCACAGATACGCAGTATTTT. Protein product: CASSLTSVSTDTQYF.

This clone appeared a single time. The J gene is TRBJ2-3, the V gene TRBV24-1; 8 nucleotides agree with TRBD2. The CDR3 runs to 17 residues. Per the germline V gene, CDR1 is KGHDR and CDR2 is SFDVKD. Unmatched junction bases numbered 14, after V lost 5 bases and J lost 5 bases. CDR3 nucleotide sequence: TGTGCCACCAGTGGCAAGGGAGGGGCGGGGGGTGTAGATACGCAGTATTTT. This encodes CATSGKGGAGGVDTQYF.

This rearrangement joins TRBV5-1 to TRBJ2-5; D might be TRBD2 (5 bases). CDR3 length: 13 amino acids. Germline V CDR1 and CDR2: SGHRS, YFSETQ. V lost 5 bases, J lost 5 bases, and 13 bases lay in between. This CDR3 is CASRGSDLETQYF. DNA of the CDR3: TGCGCCAGCAGGGGTAGCGATTTGGAGACCCAGTACTTC.

The rearrangement links TRBV12-3 or TRBV12-4 to TRBJ1-1; D remains unclear. V lost 5 bases and J lost 0, with 7 bases in between. The CDR3 runs 13 residues. The CDR3 DNA follows: TGTGCCAGCAGTCCCGGACTGAACACTGAAGCTTTCTTT. This translates into CASSPGLNTEAFF.

This clone was seen only once. V is TRBV3-1 (or the pseudogene TRBV3-2) and J is TRBJ2-1; 16 bases agree with TRBD2. Germline V gene data show CDR1 as LGHDT and CDR2 as YNNKEL (reference sequence). V was clipped by 4 bases and J by 3 bases; unmatched bases: 12. This CDR3 contains 20 residues. CDR3 DNA sequence: TGTGCCAGCAGCCGTCAACCGGGACTAGCGGGGGGGCCTCGCTACAATGAGCAGTTCTTC. Residues: CASSRQPGLAGGPRYNEQFF.

The chain joins TRBV20-1 to TRBJ2-1, with D hard to call. Trimming shortened V by 6 bases and J by 7 bases, and 10 bases separated the two germline ends. CDR3 length equals 11 residues. Germline CDR1 reads DFQATT; CDR2 reads SNEGSKA (reference sequence). The CDR3 DNA follows: TGCAGTGCCGAGGAGATGAATGAGCAGTTCTTC. Residues: CSAEEMNEQFF.

The genes are TRBV2 and TRBJ2-1; D gene unclear. The germline V and J ends were trimmed by 8 bases and 5 bases, with 13 bases remaining between them. The CDR3 consists of 13 residues. From germline, CDR1 is SNHLY and CDR2 FYNNEI. The CDR3 coding sequence is TGTGCCAGCCTTGCCCCCCCAGACAATGAGCAGTTCTTC. Amino acid sequence: CASLAPPDNEQFF. Using reference TRBV2 and TRBJ2-1 for the parts outside the CDR3, the full variable domain is EPEVTQTPSHQVTQMGQEVILRCVPISNHLYFYWYRQILGQKVEFLVSFYNNEISEKSEIFDDQFSVERPDGSNFTLKIRSTKLEDSAMYFCASLAPPDNEQFFGPGTRLTVL.

The gene calls are TRBV27 and TRBJ2-2; 7 bases align to TRBD1. Germline V lookup: CDR1 MNHEY, CDR2 SMNVEV (reference sequence). The length of the CDR3 is 15 residues. V gave up 4 bases and J gave up 0 bases; unmatched junction bases: 2. The CDR3, as DNA: TGTGCCAGCAGTTCGACAGGGTCGAACACCGGGGAGCTGTTTTTT. This translates into CASSSTGSNTGELFF.

The V call is TRBV11-2, the J call TRBJ1-4; no definite D call. The CDR3 runs to 11 residues. Germline V gene lookup returns CDR1 SGHAT and CDR2 FQNNGV. Trimming pared 1 base from V and 7 bases from J, leaving 1 base between. The CDR3, as DNA: TGTGCCAGCAGCTTAGGTGAAAAACTGTTTTTT. Amino acids: CASSLGEKLFF.

This clone is a singleton in its sample. The V gene is TRBV21-1, the J gene TRBJ2-1; TRBD1 is the table's D call and was not checked against the DNA. TRBV21-1 is flagged as a pseudogene. The CDR3 runs 17 residues. This CDR3 is CASSKEVGRNTYNEQFF. In DNA, the CDR3 is TGTGCCAGCAGCAAAGAGGTCGGCAGGAACACCTACAATGAGCAGTTCTTC.

This sequence joins TRBV5-5 and TRBJ2-1, with 15 nucleotides matching TRBD2. CDR3 length equals 16 residues. With 3 bases clipped from V and 7 bases from J, the junction kept 5 bases outside the gene matches. The germline V gene encodes CDR1 SGHKS and CDR2 YYEKEE (reference sequence). The CDR3 loop is CASSSRTSGRENEQFF. CDR3 bases: TGTGCCAGCAGCTCTCGGACTAGCGGGAGGGAAAATGAGCAGTTCTTC.

The chain recombines TRBV29-1 with TRBJ1-1; the D is unclear. Germline CDR1 SQVTM, CDR2 ANQGSEA. Trimming shortened V by 3 bases and J by 0 bases, and 11 bases separated the two germline ends. This CDR3 is 14 amino acids long. DNA of the CDR3: TGCAGCGTTGACCCGACGGGCTTGAACACTGAAGCTTTCTTT. Residues: CSVDPTGLNTEAFF.

This clone has only one observation. This chain joins TRBV11-3 and TRBJ2-7; D is uncertain. The ends were cut back, 0 bases at V and 7 bases at J, with 7 bases in the middle. This CDR3 has 12 amino acids. Germline values: CDR1 SGHNT, CDR2 YENEEA. The CDR3 DNA follows: TGTGCCAGCAGCTTAGATCTAAGGGAGCAGTACGTC. Translating it yields CASSLDLREQYV.

In its sample, this clone was seen a few times. CDR3 region: CASSLNPPGLAGGRSTDTQYF. DNA of the CDR3: TGCGCCAGCAGCTTGAATCCGCCGGGACTAGCGGGGGGCCGTTCCACAGATACGCAGTATTTT. The chain combines TRBV5-1 with TRBJ2-3, with 15 nucleotides matching TRBD2. V trimming: 1 base; J trimming: 2 bases; junction bases outside the gene matches: 14. The CDR3 has 21 residues. In germline, CDR1 is SGHRS, CDR2 YFSETQ.